A single sample gave rise to the 32 T cell receptor beta chains below, sequenced in a study of cytomegalovirus exposure and HLA in healthy donors. The PCR used 60 Vbeta and 13 Jbeta primers. Only in-frame clones appear in the TCRdb table, and some are missing; sequencing was by immunoSEQ multiplex PCR. The repertoire holds hundreds of thousands of clones, with 70% as singletons. Sequenced sample: PBMCs. The receptors derive from a man in his forties in good health and CMV-seropositive.

The V call is TRBV15, the J call TRBJ1-2; 9 nucleotides agree with TRBD1. The CDR3 runs 19 residues. V was clipped by 0 bases and J by 8 bases; unmatched bases: 19. Germline assignment: CDR1 LNHNV and CDR2 YYDKDF (reference sequence). As DNA, the CDR3 is TGTGCCACCAGCAGAGATCGGCTACAGGGGGCCGGGGTAGGATACGGCTACACCTTC. Its translation is CATSRDRLQGAGVGYGYTF.

V and J are TRBV5-4 and TRBJ2-1; 7 nucleotides agree with TRBD1. The length of the CDR3 is 16 residues. Germline-derived CDR1 and CDR2 are SGHNT and YYREEE (reference sequence). Trimming cost V 0 bases and J 2 bases; bases outside gene matches: 5. As DNA, the CDR3 is TGTGCCAGCAGCTTGGAGGGGGCGAGCCCCTACAATGAGCAGTTCTTC. Translated: CASSLEGASPYNEQFF.

A remark on this clone: Other DNA sequences in this specimen translate into the identical CDR3. The rearrangement uses TRBV25-1 and TRBJ1-1; D is undetermined. CDR3 size: 11 residues. V gave up 10 bases and J gave up 7 bases, with 13 bases separating them. CDR1 is MGHDK and CDR2 is SYGVNS in the germline V gene. This CDR3 is CAIPSGGEAFF. The DNA for the CDR3 is TGTGCCATCCCGAGCGGAGGTGAAGCTTTCTTT.

This sequence joins TRBV18 and TRBJ1-5; TRBD1 is a possible D gene (6 bases). The CDR3 extends over 15 amino acids. The ends were cut back, 3 bases at V and 1 base at J, with 10 bases in the middle. Germline V gene sequence: CDR1 KGHSH, CDR2 LQKENI. CDR3 nucleotide sequence: TGTGCCAGCTCACCGGGAAGGGGGAGCAATCAGCCCCAGCATTTT. Protein: CASSPGRGSNQPQHF.

The chain employs TRBV6-5 and TRBJ1-1; no clear D gene. This CDR3 contains 13 residues. V dropped 8 bases and J dropped 4 bases, with 14 bases sitting between them. Germline V CDR1 and CDR2: MNHEY, SVGAGI. The CDR3 DNA follows: TGTGCCAGCGGAGGTGGACGTGTCACTGAAGCTTTCTTT. This translates into CASGGGRVTEAFF.

In nucleotides, the CDR3 is TGTGCCAGCAGTGAATGGAGGTTTGTCGAGCAGTACTTC. Translated, it gives CASSEWRFVEQYF. V gene TRBV2 combines with J gene TRBJ2-7; tentative D call: TRBD2 (5 bases). This CDR3 is built from 13 residues. Germline CDR1 reads SNHLY; CDR2 reads FYNNEI. Trimming took off 2 bases at V and 6 bases at J, with 11 bases between the two ends.

This clone was seen a handful of times. The chain links TRBV5-1 to TRBJ2-1; TRBD2 agrees at 9 bases. The CDR3 is 15 residues long. J gave up 7 bases and V 0 bases, and 5 bases lay outside the gene matches. Germline CDR1 and CDR2: SGHRS and YFSETQ. The CDR3 sequence is CASSLGRGGKNEQFF. DNA of the CDR3: TGCGCCAGCAGCTTGGGGCGGGGGGGCAAGAATGAGCAGTTCTTC.

This clone was seen a single time. The chain is built from TRBV5-1 and TRBJ1-3, with D uncertain. The CDR3 loop spans 16 amino acids. The V and J ends lost 4 bases and 0 bases respectively, with 14 bases between them. CDR1 SGHRS and CDR2 YFSETQ come from the germline V gene. CDR3 residues: CASSKGQTPSGNTIYF. CDR3 coding DNA: TGCGCCAGCAGCAAAGGCCAGACTCCCTCTGGAAACACCATATATTTT.

In its sample, this clone was seen a few times. The chain has TRBV7-9 and TRBJ1-1; D gene uncertain. CDR1 is SEHNR, CDR2 FQNEAQ, per germline (reference sequence). The CDR3 has 13 amino acids. The CDR3 reads CSGLKEEGTEAFF. CDR3 bases: TGTTCCGGACTTAAGGAGGAGGGCACTGAAGCTTTCTTT.

The rearrangement uses TRBV19 and TRBJ2-3; D is possibly TRBD1 (5 bases). Trimming took 3 bases from V and 5 from J, leaving 6 bases between them. In germline, CDR1 is LNHDA, CDR2 SQIVND (reference sequence). The CDR3 loop spans 12 amino acids. The CDR3 region is CASSIDRDTQYF. The CDR3, as DNA: TGTGCCAGTAGTATCGACAGAGATACGCAGTATTTT. Full variable domain (missing parts from reference TRBV19 and TRBJ2-3): DGGITQSPKYLFRKEGQNVTLSCEQNLNHDAMYWYRQDPGQGLRLIYYSQIVNDFQKGDIAEGYSVSREKKESFPLTVTSAQKNPTAFYLCASSIDRDTQYFGPGTRLTVL.

The chain links TRBV5-5 to TRBJ1-4, with 8 bases fitting TRBD1. There are 14 residues in the CDR3. Germline values: CDR1 SGHKS, CDR2 YYEKEE (reference sequence). The V gene end was trimmed by 4 bases and the J gene end by 8 bases; junction bases not matched to a gene: 7. Written as DNA, the CDR3 is TGTGCCAGCAGCAAAGACAGGGGTTGGGAAAAACTGTTTTTT. It is translated as CASSKDRGWEKLFF.

CDR3 DNA sequence: TGTGCCAGCAGACCCGACAGAAACTCTGGAAACACCATATATTTT. It encodes CASRPDRNSGNTIYF. V gene TRBV6-5 combines with J gene TRBJ1-3; possibly TRBD1 for D (5 bases). CDR1 is MNHEY, CDR2 SVGAGI, per germline. CDR3 length equals 15 residues. Trimming removed 6 bases at V and 0 bases at J, with 12 bases between.

This rearrangement joins TRBV9 to TRBJ2-3; 14 bases align to TRBD2. Looked up from germline, CDR1 is SGDLS and CDR2 is YYNGEE. This CDR3 contains 16 residues. V shed 2 bases and J 5 bases; nucleotides not matched to a gene: 4. The CDR3 coding sequence is TGTGCCAGCAGCGTCCGGACTAGCGGGGGGCGAGATACGCAGTATTTT. As protein: CASSVRTSGGRDTQYF.

V usage is TRBV19 and J usage is TRBJ1-2, with D tentatively TRBD1 (5 bases). Per germline, CDR1 LNHDA and CDR2 SQIVND (reference sequence). V shed 6 bases and J shed 7 bases, with 21 bases lying between them. The CDR3 has 15 amino acids. CDR3 loop: CASREPGTGSGGYTF. The DNA for the CDR3 is TGTGCCAGTAGAGAACCCGGGACTGGTAGTGGTGGCTACACCTTC.

V and J are TRBV7-9 and TRBJ2-5; D perhaps matches TRBD2 (5 bases). The CDR3 covers 14 residues. V gave up 4 bases and J gave up 1 base, with 10 bases separating them. The germline V gene encodes CDR1 SEHNR and CDR2 FQNEAQ (reference sequence). CDR3 nucleotide sequence: TGTGCCAGCAGCTCGGGGTCCCGCCAAGAGACCCAGTACTTC. Translation gives CASSSGSRQETQYF.

The chain links TRBV28 to TRBJ1-6; D is perhaps TRBD1 (5 bases). Germline CDR1 reads MDHEN; CDR2 reads SYDVKM. The CDR3 extends over 15 amino acids. Trimming stripped 6 bases from V and 8 bases from J, with 17 bases between. Here the CDR3 DNA reads TGTGCCAGCAGGCTCGGGGGAAATAGGGATTCACCCCTCCACTTT. Encoded protein: CASRLGGNRDSPLHF. Drawing the rest from reference TRBV28 and TRBJ1-6, the complete variable domain is DVKVTQSSRYLVKRTGEKVFLECVQDMDHENMFWYRQDPGLGLRLIYFSYDVKMKEKGDIPEGYSVSREKKERFSLILESASTNQTSMYLCASRLGGNRDSPLHFGNGTRLTVT.

This chain links TRBV7-2 with TRBJ2-7; 8 bases align to TRBD1. V lost 8 bases, J lost 7 bases, and 13 bases stayed unmatched. CDR1 is SGHTA and CDR2 is FQGNSA in the germline V gene. The CDR3 has 14 residues. Written as DNA, the CDR3 is TGTGCCAGCTGTGGACAGGGCCCCTGTTTTGAGCAGTACTTC. Protein: CASCGQGPCFEQYF.

This clone was seen a few times. CDR3: CASQRQRNEKLFF. CDR3 nucleotide sequence: TGTGCCAGCCAGAGACAGCGTAATGAAAAACTGTTTTTT. This sequence joins TRBV6-1 and TRBJ1-4, with D possibly being TRBD1 (5 bases). Germline lookup yields CDR1 MNHNS and CDR2 SASEGT. The CDR3 loop spans 13 amino acids. Between the trimmed V and J ends, which lost 8 bases and 4 bases, there was a span of 11 bases.

V and J are TRBV5-1 and TRBJ2-3; D is ambiguous. CDR3 size: 14 residues. The germline CDR1 and CDR2 sequences are SGHRS and YFSETQ. The V gene lost 0 bases and the J gene lost 6 bases, with 11 bases spanning the gap. In nucleotides, the CDR3 is TGCGCCAGCAGCTTGGGCCCCGCGAGCGATACGCAGTATTTT. The encoded protein is CASSLGPASDTQYF.

This chain uses TRBV2 with TRBJ1-1; no clear D. The CDR3 totals 11 residues. Germline assignment: CDR1 SNHLY and CDR2 FYNNEI. DNA for the CDR3: TGTGCAGCTGAGAGGGACACTGAAGCTTTCTTT. This encodes CAAERDTEAFF.

Only one count was recorded for this clone. The junction and the germline gene differ at one end; a read error may be behind it. Other DNA sequences of this sample code for an identical CDR3. The CDR3 nucleotides read TGTGCCAGTAGTGACCGGGGGAACACCGGGGAGCTGTTTTTT. Amino acid sequence: CASSDRGNTGELFF. V and J are TRBV6-4 and TRBJ2-2; weak D call: TRBD2 (5 bases). CDR1 is MRHNA, CDR2 SNTAGT, per germline. The CDR3 runs 14 residues.

The chain employs TRBV19 and TRBJ2-1, with D possibly being TRBD1 (5 bases). CDR3 length equals 13 residues. Trimming cost V 6 bases and J 10 bases, with 16 bases left between them. Germline-derived CDR1 and CDR2 are LNHDA and SQIVND (reference sequence). Here the CDR3 reads CASRASLRGEQFF. The CDR3 nucleotides read TGTGCCAGTAGGGCCTCCCTTAGGGGCGAGCAGTTCTTC. Complete variable domain (other parts from reference TRBV19 and TRBJ2-1): DGGITQSPKYLFRKEGQNVTLSCEQNLNHDAMYWYRQDPGQGLRLIYYSQIVNDFQKGDIAEGYSVSREKKESFPLTVTSAQKNPTAFYLCASRASLRGEQFFGPGTRLTVL.

This chain joins TRBV5-5 and TRBJ2-7; possible D gene TRBD2, 5 bases. V lost 0 bases and J lost 7, with 14 bases in between. The CDR3 contains 14 residues. The V gene's germline CDR1 is SGHKS and CDR2 YYEKEE (reference sequence). CDR3 region: CASSLGGGSGEQYF. CDR3 DNA sequence: TGTGCCAGCAGCTTGGGCGGAGGCTCTGGGGAGCAGTACTTC.

The chain joins TRBV7-2 to TRBJ1-1; D may be TRBD1 (5 bases). The CDR3 is made up of 12 amino acids. The germline gives CDR1 SGHTA, CDR2 FQGNSA. Trimming stripped 1 base from V and 10 bases from J, with 10 bases between. This CDR3 reads CASSLEAGRAFF. The CDR3 nucleotides are TGTGCCAGCAGCTTAGAGGCAGGGCGAGCTTTCTTT. The variable domain in full, completed from reference TRBV7-2 and TRBJ1-1, reads GAGVSQSPSNKVTEKGKDVELRCDPISGHTALYWYRQSLGQGLEFLIYFQGNSAPDKSGLPSDRFSAERTGGSVSTLTIQRTQQEDSAVYLCASSLEAGRAFFGQGTRLTVV.

This clone was counted only a few times. The CDR3, as DNA: TGTGCCAGCAGTGAAGAGACAGTTCGACAGCCCCAGCATTTT. This gives the protein CASSEETVRQPQHF. The J gene is TRBJ1-5, the V gene TRBV2; D perhaps matches TRBD1 (5 bases). The CDR3 is 14 residues long. Germline lookup yields CDR1 SNHLY and CDR2 FYNNEI. Trimming left V 1 base short and J 7 bases short, with 11 bases between.

The chain recombines TRBV5-1 with TRBJ1-4; D perhaps matches TRBD1 (5 bases). Germline V gene sequence: CDR1 SGHRS, CDR2 YFSETQ. CDR3 length equals 16 residues. Trimming removed 0 bases from V and 3 bases from J, with 12 bases in between. CDR3 bases: TGCGCCAGCAGCTTGGAGGGGCTTGTGGCTAATGAAAAACTGTTTTTT. It translates to CASSLEGLVANEKLFF.

This sequence joins TRBV19 and TRBJ2-1, with TRBD2 matching 12 bases. Trimming at V came to 5 bases and at J to 10 bases, leaving 9 bases not matched to a gene. CDR1 is LNHDA and CDR2 is SQIVND in the germline V gene (reference sequence). This CDR3 is 15 amino acids long. This CDR3 is CASSPSGGAGREQFF. CDR3 in DNA: TGTGCCAGTAGTCCTAGCGGGGGGGCGGGTAGGGAGCAGTTCTTC.

This clone has just a few counts. V and J are TRBV7-2 and TRBJ2-7; D is possibly TRBD2 (6 bases). V lost 0 bases to trimming and J lost 4 bases, with 10 bases between them. The CDR3 sequence is 14 residues long. Per the germline V gene, CDR1 is SGHTA and CDR2 is FQGNSA. CDR3 in amino acids: CASSLATGEYEQYF. The CDR3 DNA follows: TGTGCCAGCAGCTTAGCGACGGGGGAATACGAGCAGTACTTC.

The rearrangement links TRBV5-1 to TRBJ2-2; the D gene is possibly TRBD2 (7 bases). This CDR3 is built from 17 residues. V was clipped by 0 bases and J by 3 bases, with 15 bases between them. CDR1 SGHRS and CDR2 YFSETQ come from the germline V gene. CDR3: CASSLVGRTADTGELFF. Here the CDR3 DNA reads TGCGCCAGCAGCTTGGTCGGGAGGACAGCTGACACCGGGGAGCTGTTTTTT.

The gene calls are TRBV27 and TRBJ1-5, with D tentatively TRBD1 (6 bases). CDR3 length equals 17 residues. Germline CDR1 MNHEY, CDR2 SMNVEV (reference sequence). Trimming cost V 5 bases and J 0 bases, with 17 bases left between them. The CDR3 DNA sequence: TGTGCCAGCAGTCCGTCACGGGGGGCGGTTAGCAATCAGCCCCAGCATTTT. This encodes CASSPSRGAVSNQPQHF.

This rearrangement joins TRBV6-5 to TRBJ2-7; D call uncertain. There are 15 residues in the CDR3. Looked up from germline, CDR1 is MNHEY and CDR2 is SVGAGI. V lost 2 bases to trimming and J lost 1 base, with 12 bases between them. The CDR3 region has the DNA TGTGCCAGCAGTTACGGGCAGAGATCTTCCTACGAGCAGTACTTC. As protein: CASSYGQRSSYEQYF.

A single count supports this clone. The chain recombines TRBV6-5 with TRBJ2-5, with 7 bases lining up with TRBD1. The CDR3 has 15 residues. Germline V CDR1 and CDR2: MNHEY, SVGAGI. J was trimmed by 0 bases and V by 4 bases; bases with no gene match: 5. CDR3 sequence: CASSSPGQHQETQYF. Here the CDR3 DNA reads TGTGCCAGCAGTTCTCCGGGACAGCACCAAGAGACCCAGTACTTC.